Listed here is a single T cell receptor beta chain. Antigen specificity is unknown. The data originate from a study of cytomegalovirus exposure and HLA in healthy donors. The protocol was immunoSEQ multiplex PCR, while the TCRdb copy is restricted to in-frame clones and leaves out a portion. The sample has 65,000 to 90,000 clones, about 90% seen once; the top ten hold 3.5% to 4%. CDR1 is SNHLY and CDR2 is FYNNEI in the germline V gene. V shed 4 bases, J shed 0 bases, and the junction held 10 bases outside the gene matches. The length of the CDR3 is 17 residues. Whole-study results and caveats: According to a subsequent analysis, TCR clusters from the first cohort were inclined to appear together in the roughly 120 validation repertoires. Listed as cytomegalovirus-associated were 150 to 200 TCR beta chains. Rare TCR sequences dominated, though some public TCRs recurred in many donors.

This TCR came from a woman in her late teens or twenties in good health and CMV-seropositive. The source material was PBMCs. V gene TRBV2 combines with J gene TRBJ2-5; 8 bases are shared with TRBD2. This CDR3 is CASSGPSGSSYQETQYF. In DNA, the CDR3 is TGTGCCAGCAGTGGTCCTAGCGGGTCCTCGTACCAAGAGACCCAGTACTTC.